These 21 T cell receptor delta chains were all obtained from the same sample, sequenced in a study of gamma-delta chains in newborns, infants, children. With CATT, TCRdb re-called clones from the reads. The repertoire holds roughly 14,000 delta-chain clones, roughly 7% seen once, with 20% to 25% in the top ten. Sequenced: blood. These receptors originate from a child who was a newborn, infant or young child, either healthy, febrile or measles-vaccinated (not recorded which).

As to this clone: The TCRdb protein, from a much larger clone, departs from this DNA's translation at residues 3 and 5, likely by read error; the protein shown derives from the DNA. The chain carries TRDV2 and TRDJ3; TRDD3 agrees at 10 bases. Germline V CDR1 and CDR2: GEAIGNYY, EKD. The CDR3 is 17 residues long. In DNA, the CDR3 is TGTGCCTTTGACATGCTGGGGGATACCTGGGACACCCGACAGATGTTTTTC. Protein product: CAFDMLGDTWDTRQMFF.

This clone was seen once. The chain recombines TRDV1 with TRDJ1; 11 bases are a match to TRDD3. Germline loops: CDR1 TSWWSYY, CDR2 QGS. Trimming cost V 0 bases and J 4 bases; bases outside gene matches: 16. This CDR3 contains 20 residues. CDR3 protein: CALGELGVVLGDTPGDKLIF. The CDR3 nucleotides are TGTGCTCTTGGGGAACTGGGAGTAGTTTTGGGGGATACGCCGGGCGATAAACTCATCTTT.

This clone came up a few times. One junction end disagrees with the germline gene, perhaps due to a read error. The chain uses TRDV2 and TRDJ3; 12 bases are a match to TRDD3. Per the germline V gene, CDR1 is GEAIGNYY and CDR2 is EKD. The CDR3 contains 21 residues. The CDR3 bases are TGTGCCTGTGACACCGGCTGGGGGATACGTGGACGCTCCTGGGACACCCGACCGATGTTTTTC. Translated: CACDTGWGIRGRSWDTRPMFF.

This clone has only a few counts. The rearrangement joins TRDV2 to TRDJ3, with 7 positions matching TRDD3. Germline V gene data show CDR1 as GEAIGNYY and CDR2 as EKD. This CDR3 has 20 residues. V lost 0 bases to trimming and J lost 0 bases; unmatched junction nucleotides: 10. CDR3 region: CACDTYWGNGRSWDTRQMFF. Here the CDR3 DNA reads TGTGCCTGTGACACCTACTGGGGCAATGGGCGCTCCTGGGACACCCGACAGATGTTTTTC.

This clone came up a few times. Other DNA sequences from this sample encode an identical CDR3 as well. CDR3 sequence (DNA): TGTGCCTGTGACACCTTAGGTGGATTGAGCTCCTGGGACACCCGACAGATGTTTTTC. Amino acids: CACDTLGGLSSWDTRQMFF. The rearrangement joins TRDV2 to TRDJ3; no reliable D call. Trimming cost V 0 bases and J 0 bases, with 14 bases left between them. This CDR3 is 19 amino acids long. Germline CDR1 and CDR2: GEAIGNYY and EKD.

This clone came up many times. The chain joins TRDV2 to TRDJ1; 7 bases fit TRDD3. Germline V gene sequence: CDR1 GEAIGNYY, CDR2 EKD. The CDR3 contains 14 residues. Trimming cost V 2 bases and J 3 bases; bases outside gene matches: 5. This CDR3 is CACDRLGGPDKLIF. DNA of the CDR3: TGTGCCTGTGACAGGCTGGGGGGCCCCGATAAACTCATCTTT.

A word on this clone: TCRdb lists the protein of a much larger clone for this DNA, which differs at residue 8, so this is likely a read error; the protein given here is translated from the DNA itself. CDR3 region: CACDILGATWDTRQMFF. The CDR3 DNA sequence: TGTGCCTGTGACATACTGGGGGCTACCTGGGACACCCGACAGATGTTTTTC. This chain connects TRDV2 to TRDJ3; 8 bases line up with TRDD3. This CDR3 has 17 residues. The germline CDR1 and CDR2 sequences are GEAIGNYY and EKD. The ends lost 2 bases at V and 2 bases at J; junction bases unmatched: 4.

The chain is built from TRDV2 and TRDJ3; D remains unclear. Trimming removed 0 bases at V and 3 bases at J, with 26 bases between. CDR3 length: 22 residues. Germline-derived CDR1 and CDR2 are GEAIGNYY and EKD. CDR3 in amino acids: CACDTDGWTVVLRGWDTRQMFF. CDR3 coding DNA: TGTGCCTGTGACACCGACGGTTGGACTGTGGTTCTCAGGGGCTGGGACACCCGACAGATGTTTTTC.

V usage is TRDV2 and J usage is TRDJ3; the match to TRDD3 covers 8 bases. This CDR3 is 21 amino acids long. V lost 3 bases, J lost 0 bases, and 15 bases stayed unmatched. CDR1 and CDR2 (germline): GEAIGNYY, EKD. The CDR3 protein is CACDSLLGASFSSWDTRQMFF. In DNA, the CDR3 is TGTGCCTGTGACTCCCTACTGGGGGCTTCCTTTAGCTCCTGGGACACCCGACAGATGTTTTTC.

This clone was seen more than once but under ten times. The chain combines TRDV2 with TRDJ3; 10 positions match TRDD3. Losses at the gene ends were 0 bases for V and 3 bases for J; bases not matched to a gene: 4. Per the germline V gene, CDR1 is GEAIGNYY and CDR2 is EKD. The CDR3 is 18 amino acids. In DNA, the CDR3 is TGTGCCTGTGACACCCTGGGGGATAGGTACTGGGACACCCGACAGATGTTTTTC. Its translation: CACDTLGDRYWDTRQMFF.

On this clone itself: Its ends do not fully match the called genes, so a read error is possible. This sequence joins TRDV2 and TRDJ3; 7 bases match TRDD3. CDR1 and CDR2 from the germline V gene are GEAIGNYY and EKD. This CDR3 has 19 amino acids. CDR3 in amino acids: CACDTVGIQSSWGTRQMFF. CDR3 sequence (DNA): TGTGCCTGTGACACGGTTGGGATACAGAGCTCCTGGGGCACCCGGCAGATGTTTTTC.

The count of this clone is one. It may be a read error: a sequence one base away is much more abundant. The V call is TRDV2, the J call TRDJ3, with TRDD3 matching 12 bases. The CDR3 consists of 20 residues. Germline V gene data show CDR1 as GEAIGNYY and CDR2 as EKD. This chain's CDR3 is CACDTVDTGGYSWGTRQMFF. The DNA for the CDR3 is TGTGCCTGTGACACCGTGGATACTGGGGGATACTCCTGGGGCACCCGACAGATGTTTTTC.

This clone was counted a few times. This chain joins TRDV2 and TRDJ3; 8 nucleotides agree with TRDD3. CDR1 is GEAIGNYY, CDR2 EKD, per germline. This CDR3 has 18 amino acids. The junction had 8 bases not matched to a gene; V was cut back by 3 bases and J by 2 bases. In nucleotides, the CDR3 is TGTGCCTGTGACCCCATACTGGGGGGTGCCTGGGACACCCGACAGATGTTTTTC. Its protein is CACDPILGGAWDTRQMFF.

On this clone itself: The germline gene is not matched at one end of the junction; a read error may be the cause. The chain employs TRDV2 and TRDJ3, with 13 nucleotides matching TRDD3. The germline gives CDR1 GEAIGNYY, CDR2 EKD. This CDR3 spans 21 amino acids. CDR3 loop: CACDKILGDTSSSWDARQMFF. As DNA, the CDR3 is TGTGCCTGTGACAAAATACTGGGGGATACGAGTAGCTCCTGGGACGCCCGACAGATGTTTTTC.

The sample holds a few counts of this clone. The junction and the germline gene differ at one end; a read error may be behind it. Other DNA sequences in this specimen translate into the identical CDR3. The chain joins TRDV2 to TRDJ3; 8 nucleotides agree with TRDD3. There are 18 residues in the CDR3. Germline assignment: CDR1 GEAIGNYY and CDR2 EKD. CDR3 coding DNA: TGTGCCTGTGACACCCTGGGGGAAAGCTCCTGGGACACCCGTCAGATGTTTTTC. Translation: CACDTLGESSWDTRQMFF.

Concerning this clone: The sample holds other DNA sequences that translate to the same CDR3. V and J are TRDV2 and TRDJ3; 8 nucleotides align to TRDD3. With 0 bases clipped from V and 0 bases from J, the junction kept 6 bases outside the gene matches. This CDR3 contains 19 residues. Per the germline V gene, CDR1 is GEAIGNYY and CDR2 is EKD. In DNA, the CDR3 is TGTGCCTGTGACACCACTGGGGGTTCAAGCTCCTGGGACACCCGACAGATGTTTTTC. It encodes CACDTTGGSSSWDTRQMFF.

Only a few counts were recorded for this clone. At one boundary the junction diverges from the germline segment, which might be a read error. V usage is TRDV2 and J usage is TRDJ3; TRDD3 aligns across 9 bases. CDR1 GEAIGNYY and CDR2 EKD come from the germline V gene. The CDR3 contains 18 residues. CDR3 residues: CACDTILGDAWGTRQMFF. CDR3 nucleotide sequence: TGTGCCTGTGACACAATTCTGGGGGATGCCTGGGGCACCCGACAGATGTTTTTC.

This clone was recorded a few times. An end of the junction differs from the germline gene, which may be a read error. The V gene is TRDV2, the J gene TRDJ3; 9 bases agree with TRDD3. The germline gives CDR1 GEAIGNYY, CDR2 EKD. The CDR3 is 16 residues long. The CDR3 sequence: CASDVLGDRDTRQMFF. The CDR3, as DNA: TGTGCCAGTGACGTACTGGGGGACCGGGACACCCGACAGATGTTTTTC.

Remarks on this clone: A far larger clone is one base from this, pointing to a likely read error. V gene TRDV2 combines with J gene TRDJ3; TRDD3 matches 7 bases. Trimming took 0 bases from V and 0 from J; bases not matched to a gene: 10. This CDR3 is built from 20 residues. Looked up from germline, CDR1 is GEAIGNYY and CDR2 is EKD. CDR3 loop: CACDTVLEDTRSWDTRQMFF. CDR3 nucleotides: TGTGCCTGTGACACCGTACTGGAGGATACGCGCTCCTGGGACACCCGACAGATGTTTTTC.

V is TRDV2 and J is TRDJ3, with 13 bases lining up with TRDD3. Unmatched junction bases numbered 10, after V lost 1 base and J lost 2 bases. CDR3 size: 21 residues. CDR1 and CDR2 (germline): GEAIGNYY, EKD. CDR3 in DNA: TGTGCCTGTGACACGCCTACTGGGGGATACGCAAACGCCTGGGACACCCGACAGATGTTTTTC. Its protein product is CACDTPTGGYANAWDTRQMFF.

With regard to this clone: A far larger clone lies a single base away; this is likely a read error. The identical CDR3 is also encoded by other nucleotide sequences in the sample. V usage is TRDV2 and J usage is TRDJ2, with 9 bases matching TRDD3. In germline, CDR1 is GEAIGNYY, CDR2 EKD. The CDR3 consists of 16 residues. CDR3 in amino acids: CACDVLGEALTAQLFF. The CDR3 DNA is TGTGCCTGTGACGTACTGGGGGAAGCTTTGACGGCACAACTCTTCTTT.